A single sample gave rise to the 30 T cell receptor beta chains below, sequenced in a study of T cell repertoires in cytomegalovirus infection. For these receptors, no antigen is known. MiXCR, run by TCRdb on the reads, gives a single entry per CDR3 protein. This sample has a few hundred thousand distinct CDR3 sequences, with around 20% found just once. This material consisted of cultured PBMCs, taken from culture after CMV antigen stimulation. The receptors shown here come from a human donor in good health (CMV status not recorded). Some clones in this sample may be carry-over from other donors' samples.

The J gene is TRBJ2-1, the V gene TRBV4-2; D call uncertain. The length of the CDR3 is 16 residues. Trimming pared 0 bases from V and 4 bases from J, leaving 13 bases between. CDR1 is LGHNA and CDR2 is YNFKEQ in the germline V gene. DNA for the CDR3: TGTGCCAGCAGCCAAGAAGTGGGGTCCCTGTACAATGAGCAGTTCTTC. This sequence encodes CASSQEVGSLYNEQFF.

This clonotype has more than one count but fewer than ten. CDR3 nucleotide sequence: TGTGCCAGCAGGATTCTGACGGGTTCCTACGAGCAGTACTTC. This encodes CASRILTGSYEQYF. The V and J genes are TRBV28 and TRBJ2-7; no definite D call. The CDR3 is 14 amino acids. Deletions cut 6 bases from V and 1 base from J, with 13 bases between. CDR1 MDHEN and CDR2 SYDVKM come from the germline V gene.

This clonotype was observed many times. CDR3 region: CASSLIHTQETQYF. CDR3 coding DNA: TGTGCCAGCAGCTTAATCCATACCCAAGAGACCCAGTACTTC. The chain links TRBV7-9 to TRBJ2-5; no clear D gene. The CDR3 contains 14 residues. Trimming pared 2 bases from V and 1 base from J, leaving 8 bases between. The V gene's germline CDR1 is SEHNR and CDR2 FQNEAQ (reference sequence).

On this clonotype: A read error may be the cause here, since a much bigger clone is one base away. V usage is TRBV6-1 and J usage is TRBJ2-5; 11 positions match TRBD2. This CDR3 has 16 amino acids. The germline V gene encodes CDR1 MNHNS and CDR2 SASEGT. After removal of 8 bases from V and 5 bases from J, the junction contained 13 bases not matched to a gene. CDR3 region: CASGSETSGTRETQYF. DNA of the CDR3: TGTGCCAGCGGTTCCGAGACTAGCGGGACTCGTGAGACCCAGTACTTC.

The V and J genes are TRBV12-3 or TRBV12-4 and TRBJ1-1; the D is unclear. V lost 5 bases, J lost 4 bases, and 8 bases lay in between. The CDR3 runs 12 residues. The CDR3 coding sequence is TGTGCCAGCAGTACGGACCGCACTGAAGCTTTCTTT. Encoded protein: CASSTDRTEAFF.

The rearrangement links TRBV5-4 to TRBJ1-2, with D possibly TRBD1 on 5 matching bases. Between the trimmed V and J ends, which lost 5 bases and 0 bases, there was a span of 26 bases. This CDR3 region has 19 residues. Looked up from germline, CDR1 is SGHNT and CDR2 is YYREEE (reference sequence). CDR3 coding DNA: TGTGCCAGCAGGTTGTTAGGGGCAAAAGCCCTTCGGGCTAACTATGGCTACACCTTC. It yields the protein CASRLLGAKALRANYGYTF.

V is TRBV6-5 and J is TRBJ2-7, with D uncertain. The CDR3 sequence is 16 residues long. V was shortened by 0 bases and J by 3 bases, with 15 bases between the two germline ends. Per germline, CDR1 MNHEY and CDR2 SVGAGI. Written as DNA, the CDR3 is TGTGCCAGCAGTTACTCGCGGATCCGGTCAGGCTACGAGCAGTACGTC. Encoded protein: CASSYSRIRSGYEQYV.

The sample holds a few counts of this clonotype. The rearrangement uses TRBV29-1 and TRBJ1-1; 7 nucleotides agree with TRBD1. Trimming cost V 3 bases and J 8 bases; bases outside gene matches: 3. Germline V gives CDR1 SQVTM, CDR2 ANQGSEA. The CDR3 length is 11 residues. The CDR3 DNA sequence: TGCAGCGTTGATGGCAGGGGGGAAGCTTTCTTT. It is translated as CSVDGRGEAFF.

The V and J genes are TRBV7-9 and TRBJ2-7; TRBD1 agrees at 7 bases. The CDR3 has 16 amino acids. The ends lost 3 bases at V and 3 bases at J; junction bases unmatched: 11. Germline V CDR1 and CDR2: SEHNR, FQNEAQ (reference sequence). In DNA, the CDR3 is TGTGCCAGCAGCTTCGGTGTTGGACAGGTATTCTACGAGCAGTACTTC. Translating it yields CASSFGVGQVFYEQYF. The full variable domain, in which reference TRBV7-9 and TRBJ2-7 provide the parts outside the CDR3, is DTGVSQNPRHKITKRGQNVTFRCDPISEHNRLYWYRQTLGQGPEFLTYFQNEAQLEKSRLLSDRFSAERPKGSFSTLEIQRTEQGDSAMYLCASSFGVGQVFYEQYFGPGTRLTVT.

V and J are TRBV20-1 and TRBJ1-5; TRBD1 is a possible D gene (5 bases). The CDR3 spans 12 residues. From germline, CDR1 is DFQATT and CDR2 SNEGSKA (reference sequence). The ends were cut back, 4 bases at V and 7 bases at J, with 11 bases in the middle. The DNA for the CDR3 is TGCAGTGCTACAGGGACGGGCCAGCCCCAGCATTTT. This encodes CSATGTGQPQHF.

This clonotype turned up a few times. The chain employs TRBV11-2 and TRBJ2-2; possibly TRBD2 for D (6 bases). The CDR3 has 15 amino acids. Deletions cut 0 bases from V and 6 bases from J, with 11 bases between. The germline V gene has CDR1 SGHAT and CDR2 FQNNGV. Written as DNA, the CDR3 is TGTGCCAGCAGCTTAGAATGGGGAGGCGCCGGGGAGCTGTTTTTT. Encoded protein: CASSLEWGGAGELFF.

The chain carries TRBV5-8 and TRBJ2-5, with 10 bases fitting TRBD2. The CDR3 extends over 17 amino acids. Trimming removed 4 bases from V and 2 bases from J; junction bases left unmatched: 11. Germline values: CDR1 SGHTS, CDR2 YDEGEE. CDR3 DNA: TGTGCCAGCAGCCCGGGACTAGCGAGCGCAGGTCAAGAGACCCAGTACTTC. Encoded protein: CASSPGLASAGQETQYF.

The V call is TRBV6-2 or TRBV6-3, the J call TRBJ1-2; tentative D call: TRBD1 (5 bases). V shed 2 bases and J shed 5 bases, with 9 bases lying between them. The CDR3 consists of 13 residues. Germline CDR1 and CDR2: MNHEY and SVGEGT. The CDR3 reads CASSYGHNYGYTF. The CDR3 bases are TGTGCCAGCAGTTACGGACACAATTATGGCTACACCTTC.

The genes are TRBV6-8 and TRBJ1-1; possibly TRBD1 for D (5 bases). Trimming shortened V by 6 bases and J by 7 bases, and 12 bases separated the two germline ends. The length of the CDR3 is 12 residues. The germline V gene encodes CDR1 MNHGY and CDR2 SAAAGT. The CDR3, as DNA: TGTGCCAGCAGCGTCGGGGGAATTGAAGCTTTCTTT. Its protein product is CASSVGGIEAFF.

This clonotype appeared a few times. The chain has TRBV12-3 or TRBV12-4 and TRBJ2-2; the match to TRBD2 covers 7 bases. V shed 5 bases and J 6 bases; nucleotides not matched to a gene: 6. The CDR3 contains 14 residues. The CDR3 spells CASSRVRGAGELFF. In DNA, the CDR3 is TGTGCCAGCAGTAGAGTACGGGGGGCCGGGGAGCTGTTTTTT.

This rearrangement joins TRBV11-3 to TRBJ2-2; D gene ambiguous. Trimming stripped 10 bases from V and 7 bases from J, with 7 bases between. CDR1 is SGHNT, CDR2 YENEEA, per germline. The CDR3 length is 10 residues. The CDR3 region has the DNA TGTGCCATAAGGAGCGGGGAGCTGTTTTTT. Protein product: CAIRSGELFF.

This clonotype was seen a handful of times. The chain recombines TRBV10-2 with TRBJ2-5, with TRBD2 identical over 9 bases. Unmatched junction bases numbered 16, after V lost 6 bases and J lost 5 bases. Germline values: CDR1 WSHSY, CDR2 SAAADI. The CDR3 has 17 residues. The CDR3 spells CASSGLGVAGVKETQYF. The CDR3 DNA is TGCGCCAGCAGCGGACTCGGAGTAGCGGGAGTGAAGGAGACCCAGTACTTC.

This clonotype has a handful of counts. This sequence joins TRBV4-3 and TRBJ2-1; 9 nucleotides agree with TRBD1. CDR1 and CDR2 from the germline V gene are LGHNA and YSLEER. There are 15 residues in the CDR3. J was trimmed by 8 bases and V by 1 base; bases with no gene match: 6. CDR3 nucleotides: TGCGCCAGCAGCCAAGGACAGGGGGGGATTGATGAGCAGTTCTTC. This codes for CASSQGQGGIDEQFF.

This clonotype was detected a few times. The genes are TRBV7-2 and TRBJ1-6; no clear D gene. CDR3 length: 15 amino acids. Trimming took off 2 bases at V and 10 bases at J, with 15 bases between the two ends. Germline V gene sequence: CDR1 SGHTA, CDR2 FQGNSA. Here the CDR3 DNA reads TGTGCCAGCAGCTTATCCTCTACCCCCGGATCACCCCTCCACTTT. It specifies CASSLSSTPGSPLHF.

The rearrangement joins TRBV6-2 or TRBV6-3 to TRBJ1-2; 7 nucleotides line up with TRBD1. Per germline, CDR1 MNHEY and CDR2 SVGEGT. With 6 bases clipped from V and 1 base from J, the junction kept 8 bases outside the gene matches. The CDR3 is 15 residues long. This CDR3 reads CASRDQGTDNYGYTF. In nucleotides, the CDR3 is TGTGCCAGCAGAGACCAAGGGACAGATAACTATGGCTACACCTTC.

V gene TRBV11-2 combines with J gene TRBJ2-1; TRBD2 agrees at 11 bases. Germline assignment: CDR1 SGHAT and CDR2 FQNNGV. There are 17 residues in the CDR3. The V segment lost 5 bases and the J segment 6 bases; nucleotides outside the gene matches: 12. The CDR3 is CASSPGTSGWGINEQFF. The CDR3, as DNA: TGTGCCAGCAGCCCAGGGACTAGCGGTTGGGGCATCAATGAGCAGTTCTTC.

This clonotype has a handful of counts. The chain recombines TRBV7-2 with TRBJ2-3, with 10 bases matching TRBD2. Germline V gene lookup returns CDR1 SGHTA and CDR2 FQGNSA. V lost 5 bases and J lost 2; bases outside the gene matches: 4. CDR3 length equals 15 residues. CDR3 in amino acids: CASSGGTSATDTQYF. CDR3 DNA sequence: TGTGCCAGCAGCGGTGGGACTAGCGCCACAGATACGCAGTATTTT. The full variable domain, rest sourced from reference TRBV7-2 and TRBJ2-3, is GAGVSQSPSNKVTEKGKDVELRCDPISGHTALYWYRQSLGQGLEFLIYFQGNSAPDKSGLPSDRFSAERTGGSVSTLTIQRTQQEDSAVYLCASSGGTSATDTQYFGPGTRLTVL.

In nucleotides, the CDR3 is TGTGCCAGTATCGCTTTTTGGGGAGGCACTGAAGCTTTCTTT. This gives the protein CASIAFWGGTEAFF. J is TRBJ1-1 and V is TRBV19; D uncertain. The V end lost 7 bases, the J end lost 4 bases, and 16 bases lay between the germline ends. Looked up from germline, CDR1 is LNHDA and CDR2 is SQIVND (reference sequence). The CDR3 length is 14 residues.

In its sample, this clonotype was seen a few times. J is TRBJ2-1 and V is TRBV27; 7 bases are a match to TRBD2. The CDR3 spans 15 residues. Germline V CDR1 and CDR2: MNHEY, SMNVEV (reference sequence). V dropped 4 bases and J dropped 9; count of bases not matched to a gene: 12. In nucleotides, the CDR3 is TGTGCCAGCAGTTCACCGAGGGCTAGCGGCGGTGAGCAGTTCTTC. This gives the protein CASSSPRASGGEQFF.

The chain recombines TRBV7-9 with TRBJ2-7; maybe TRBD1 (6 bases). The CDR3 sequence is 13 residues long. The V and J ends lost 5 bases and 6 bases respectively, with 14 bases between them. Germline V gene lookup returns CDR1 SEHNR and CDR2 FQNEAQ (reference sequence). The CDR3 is CASSQTGLTEQYV. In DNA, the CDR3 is TGTGCCAGCAGCCAGACAGGCCTTACCGAGCAGTACGTC.

CDR3 coding DNA: TGTGCCTGGAGTGTTGACATGAACACTGAAGCTTTCTTT. Translated, it gives CAWSVDMNTEAFF. The chain couples TRBV30 to TRBJ1-1, with D unclear. The germline V gene encodes CDR1 GTSNPN and CDR2 SVGIG (reference sequence). This CDR3 has 13 amino acids. V was trimmed by 0 bases and J by 0 bases, leaving 5 bases between them.

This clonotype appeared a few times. The CDR3: CASSNRGREQFF. CDR3 nucleotides: TGTGCCAGCAGTAACCGGGGGCGGGAGCAGTTCTTC. The chain uses TRBV6-2 or TRBV6-3 and TRBJ2-1; possibly TRBD1 or TRBD2 for D (6 bases each). This CDR3 comprises 12 residues. Germline CDR1 MNHEY, CDR2 SVGEGT. Between the trimmed V and J ends, which lost 5 bases and 10 bases, there was a span of 12 bases.

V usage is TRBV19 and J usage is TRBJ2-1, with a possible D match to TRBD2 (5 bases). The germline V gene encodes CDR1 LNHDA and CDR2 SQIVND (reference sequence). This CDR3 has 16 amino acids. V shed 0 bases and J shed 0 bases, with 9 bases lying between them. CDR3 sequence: CASSIDRSGSYNEQFF. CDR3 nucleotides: TGTGCCAGTAGTATAGATAGAAGCGGCTCCTACAATGAGCAGTTCTTC. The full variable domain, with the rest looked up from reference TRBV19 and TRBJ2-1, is DGGITQSPKYLFRKEGQNVTLSCEQNLNHDAMYWYRQDPGQGLRLIYYSQIVNDFQKGDIAEGYSVSREKKESFPLTVTSAQKNPTAFYLCASSIDRSGSYNEQFFGPGTRLTVL.

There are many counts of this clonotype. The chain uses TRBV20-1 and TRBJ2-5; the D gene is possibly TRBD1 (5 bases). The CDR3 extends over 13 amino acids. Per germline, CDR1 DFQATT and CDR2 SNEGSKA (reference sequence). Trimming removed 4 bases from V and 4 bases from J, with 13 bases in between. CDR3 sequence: CSATLDSGETQYF. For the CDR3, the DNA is TGCAGTGCTACCCTTGACAGTGGAGAGACCCAGTACTTC.

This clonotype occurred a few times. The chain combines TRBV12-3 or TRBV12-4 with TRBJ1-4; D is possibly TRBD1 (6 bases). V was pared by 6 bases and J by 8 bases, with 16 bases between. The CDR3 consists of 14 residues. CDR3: CASSGQLEGEKLFF. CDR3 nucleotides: TGTGCCAGCAGCGGACAGTTAGAGGGAGAAAAACTGTTTTTT.